What follows is one T cell receptor beta chain and its context. Its antigen is undetermined. This sample is part of a study of Ad26.COV2.S vaccination and SARS-CoV-2 variants. Study background: Recipients of Ad26.COV2.S got it intramuscularly, once or twice 56 days apart. Study-wide results and caveats: Measurement of non-spike TCR breadth gave similar results in vaccine and placebo recipients.

Here immunoSEQ multiplex PCR was the method, and the copy in TCRdb shows in-frame clones only, minus some. In the table there are 350,000 to 400,000 clones, roughly 90% of which are singletons. Treatment defined: 15 to 20 received Ad26.COV2.S at low or high dose, single or two shots; 5 received placebo; per-sample allocation not given. Repertoires come from day 63 after the first vaccine or placebo injection. This person who donated was an adult of 18-55 years in Boston. This TCR came from a person between 18 and 65 years old who received the Ad26.COV2.S COVID-19 vaccine or a placebo. Sequenced here: peripheral blood, sampled in a trial of Ad26.COV2.S vaccine versus placebo.

The CDR3 loop reads CASSLGGQGSGANVLTF. For the CDR3, the DNA is TGCGCCAGCAGCTTGGGCGGACAGGGGTCTGGGGCCAACGTCCTGACTTTC. The chain is built from TRBV5-1 and TRBJ2-6, with TRBD1 matching 9 bases. CDR1 is SGHRS, CDR2 YFSETQ, per germline. CDR3 size: 17 residues. Unmatched junction bases numbered 2, after V lost 0 bases and J lost 1 base.